This T cell receptor (beta chain) was sequenced during a study of shared clonotypes between healthy human individuals. TCRdb's table, derived via immunoSEQ multiplex PCR, lists solely in-frame clones and lacks some. The sample shows hundreds of thousands of clones, around 96% of them seen only once. The V gene end was trimmed by 8 bases and the J gene end by 7 bases; junction bases not matched to a gene: 6. The CDR3 length is 12 residues. Looked up from germline, CDR1 is MNHEY and CDR2 is SMNVEV (reference sequence). CD45RO-negative, CCR7-positively selected cells formed the naive CD8 fraction, excluding terminally differentiated effector memory CD45RA+ cells.

The sequence was collected from a woman in her twenties or thirties in good health. The material sequenced was naive CD8+ T cells sorted from blood. The chain has TRBV27 and TRBJ1-1; 8 nucleotides agree with TRBD1. This chain's CDR3 is CASRTGGLEAFF. The CDR3, as DNA: TGTGCCAGCCGTACAGGGGGGCTTGAAGCTTTCTTT.